What follows describes a single T cell receptor (beta chain). These data are taken from a study of T cell changes during pregnancy in multiple sclerosis. V dropped 5 bases and J dropped 7 bases, with 18 bases sitting between them. CDR1 SGHTA and CDR2 FQGTGA come from the germline V gene. The CDR3 loop spans 14 amino acids. Sequencing was performed with immunoSEQ multiplex PCR; in TCRdb, only in-frame clones are kept and a portion is missing. In the table there are about 45,000 clones, under 95% of which are singletons. This receptor was identified in a female donor with multiple sclerosis, enrolled in a pregnancy study. The V call is TRBV7-3, the J call TRBJ2-7; possible D gene TRBD1, 6 bases. The material sequenced was CD4+ T cells from peripheral blood mononuclear cells, taken in the third trimester of pregnancy. The CDR3 is CASSVTGTAGEQYF. CDR3 coding DNA: TGTGCCAGCAGCGTTACAGGGACGGCGGGTGAGCAGTACTTC.